In this sample, the clone carrying this TCR beta chain turned up many times. J gave up 1 base and V 4 bases, and 4 bases lay outside the gene matches. The CDR3 covers 16 residues. This specimen belongs to a study of T-cell memory formation after mild COVID-19. A single record per CDR3 protein comes from TCRdb applying MiXCR to the 5' RACE reads. The sample has roughly 450,000 distinct CDR3 sequences; 18% are singletons. The receptor comes from an adult woman who had mild COVID-19 (a few samples of this study predate the infection). Cell type and time point are not known. Sequencing input: PBMCs or a T cell subset sorted from them (not recorded which). The rearrangement uses TRBV12-3 or TRBV12-4 and TRBJ2-3, with 11 positions matching TRBD2. CDR3 nucleotides: TGTGCCAGCAGTTGGGGACTAGCGGCGGGCACAGATACGCAGTATTTT. It codes for CASSWGLAAGTDTQYF.